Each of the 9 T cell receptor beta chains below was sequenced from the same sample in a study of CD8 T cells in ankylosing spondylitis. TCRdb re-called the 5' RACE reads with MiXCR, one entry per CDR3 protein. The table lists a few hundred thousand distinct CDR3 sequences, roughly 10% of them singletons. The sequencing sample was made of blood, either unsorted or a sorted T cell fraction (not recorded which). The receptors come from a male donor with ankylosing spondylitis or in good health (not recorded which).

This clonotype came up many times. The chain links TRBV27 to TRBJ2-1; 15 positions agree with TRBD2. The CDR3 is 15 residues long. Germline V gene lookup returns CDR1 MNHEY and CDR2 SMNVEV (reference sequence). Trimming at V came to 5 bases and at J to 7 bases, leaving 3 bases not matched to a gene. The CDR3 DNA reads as TGTGCCAGCAGTACAGGGACTAGCGGGAGGAATGAGCAGTTCTTC. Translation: CASSTGTSGRNEQFF.

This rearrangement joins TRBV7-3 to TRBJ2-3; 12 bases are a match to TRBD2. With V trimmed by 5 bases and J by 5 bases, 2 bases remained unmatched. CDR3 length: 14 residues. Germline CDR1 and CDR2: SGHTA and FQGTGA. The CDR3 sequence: CASSPTSGRDTQYF. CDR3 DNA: TGTGCCAGCAGCCCGACTAGCGGGAGAGATACGCAGTATTTT.

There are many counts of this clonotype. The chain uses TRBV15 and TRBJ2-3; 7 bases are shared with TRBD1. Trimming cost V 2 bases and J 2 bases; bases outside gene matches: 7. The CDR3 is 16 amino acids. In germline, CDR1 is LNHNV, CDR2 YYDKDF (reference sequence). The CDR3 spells CATSRSGQEHTDTQYF. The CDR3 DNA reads TGTGCCACCAGCAGATCCGGACAGGAACACACAGATACGCAGTATTTT. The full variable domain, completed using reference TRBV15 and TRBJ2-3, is DAMVIQNPRYQVTQFGKPVTLSCSQTLNHNVMYWYQQKSSQAPKLLFHYYDKDFNNEADTPDNFQSRRPNTSFCFLDIRSPGLGDTAMYLCATSRSGQEHTDTQYFGPGTRLTVL.

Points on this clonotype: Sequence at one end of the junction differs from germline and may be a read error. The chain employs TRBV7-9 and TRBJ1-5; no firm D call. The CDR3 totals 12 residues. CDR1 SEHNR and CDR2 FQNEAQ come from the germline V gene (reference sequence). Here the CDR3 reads CASSLVDHPQHF. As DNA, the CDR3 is TGTGCCAGCAGCTTAGTGGATCACCCCCAGCATTTT.

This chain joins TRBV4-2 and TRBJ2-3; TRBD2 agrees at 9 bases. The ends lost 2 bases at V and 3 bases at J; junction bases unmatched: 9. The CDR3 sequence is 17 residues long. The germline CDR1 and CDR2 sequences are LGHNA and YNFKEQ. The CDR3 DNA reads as TGTGCCAGCAGCCAAAATAATCCAGCGGGAGGAACAGATACGCAGTATTTT. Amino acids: CASSQNNPAGGTDTQYF.

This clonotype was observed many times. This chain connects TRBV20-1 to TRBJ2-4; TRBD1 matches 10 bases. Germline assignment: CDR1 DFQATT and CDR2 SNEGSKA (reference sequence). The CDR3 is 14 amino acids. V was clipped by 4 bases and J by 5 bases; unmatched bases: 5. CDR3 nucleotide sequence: TGCAGTGCTAAAACCGGGACAGGGGAAAACATTCAGTACTTC. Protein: CSAKTGTGENIQYF.

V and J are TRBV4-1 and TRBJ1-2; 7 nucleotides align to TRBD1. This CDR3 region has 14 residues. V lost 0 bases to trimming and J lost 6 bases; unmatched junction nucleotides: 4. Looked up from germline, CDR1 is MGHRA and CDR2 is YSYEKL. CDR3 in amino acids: CASSQDRGINGYTF. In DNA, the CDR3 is TGCGCCAGCAGCCAAGACAGGGGGATAAATGGCTACACCTTC.

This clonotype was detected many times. CDR3 loop: CASSETGGAVNTEAFF. The DNA for the CDR3 is TGTGCCAGCAGTGAGACAGGGGGCGCGGTAAACACTGAAGCTTTCTTT. The chain joins TRBV12-3 or TRBV12-4 to TRBJ1-1, with TRBD1 matching over 10 bases. CDR3 length: 16 amino acids. Unmatched junction bases numbered 8, after V lost 5 bases and J lost 2 bases.

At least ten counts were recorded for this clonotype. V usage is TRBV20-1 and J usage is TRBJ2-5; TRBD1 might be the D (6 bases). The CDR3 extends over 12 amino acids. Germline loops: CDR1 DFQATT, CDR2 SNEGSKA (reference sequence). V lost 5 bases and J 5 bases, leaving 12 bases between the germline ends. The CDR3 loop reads CSAEGHTETQYF. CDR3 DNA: TGCAGTGCTGAGGGACATACGGAGACCCAGTACTTC.